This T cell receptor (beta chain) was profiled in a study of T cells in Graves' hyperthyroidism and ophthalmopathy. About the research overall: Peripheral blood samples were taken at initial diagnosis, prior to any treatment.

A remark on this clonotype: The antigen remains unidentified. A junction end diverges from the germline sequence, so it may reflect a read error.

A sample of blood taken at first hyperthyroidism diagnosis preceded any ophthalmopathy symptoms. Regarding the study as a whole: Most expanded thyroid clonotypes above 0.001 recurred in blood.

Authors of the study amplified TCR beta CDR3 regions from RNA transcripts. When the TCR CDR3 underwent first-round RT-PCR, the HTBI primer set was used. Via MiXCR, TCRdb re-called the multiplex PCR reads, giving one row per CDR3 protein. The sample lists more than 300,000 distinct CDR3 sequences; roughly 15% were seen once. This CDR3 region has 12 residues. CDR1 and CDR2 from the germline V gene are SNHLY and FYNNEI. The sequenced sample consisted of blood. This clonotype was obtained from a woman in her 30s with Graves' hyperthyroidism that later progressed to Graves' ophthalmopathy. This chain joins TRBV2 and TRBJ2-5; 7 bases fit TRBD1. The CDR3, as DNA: TGTGTCAGCAGAAGACAGGGAGAGACCCAGTACTTC. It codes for CVSRRQGETQYF.